Below, one TCR beta chain is given with its context. Its antigen target is currently unknown. Base quality data are lacking; no much larger clone is found one base away. Ends trimmed: V by 6 bases, J by 5 bases; bases unmatched to a gene: 13. In the germline V gene, CDR1 corresponds to SNHLY and CDR2 to FYNNEI. From its cysteine to its phenylalanine, the CDR3 spans 15 amino acids. Kept here is only the CDR3 DNA, which spans 45 bases and is read in frame from base 1. This sample is drawn from a study of cytotoxic CD8 clonotypes in ibrutinib-treated CLL (dated by TCRdb to 2020 to 2022). With respect to the entire study: In this cohort, around 15 patients were treatment-naive and approximately 10 were relapsed/refractory, while some 17 had unmutated IGHV. Cryopreserved peripheral blood mononuclear cells were obtained prior to treatment, at the time of response, and at either disease progression or sustained remission. Every remission and progressive disease sample was obtained while ibrutinib was still being received by the patients. On average, each sample had a few hundred thousand productive templates and approximately 89,000 productive rearrangements. Of the approximately 86 participants in the trial, about two dozen had longitudinal samples available. Responses were partial in approximately 24 patients and complete in 2; after median about 70 months follow-up, about 14 stayed in remission and about 12 progressed. Response samples were taken after a median of 12 months on treatment, ranging from roughly 6 to 36 months. Findings and caveats that apply to the study as a whole: At ibrutinib response clonality went up, during sustained remission it held steady, and at progression it dropped back toward baseline. Sampling times were not matched between sustained-remission and progressing patients, and lymph node repertoires were not studied. At baseline, clonality was higher than in age-matched healthy donors and showed a strong correlation with circulating CD8+ T-cell counts. Public clonotypes were rare and either shrank or stayed stable during treatment, and the rise in clonality at ibrutinib response reflected expansion of private clonotypes.

On a MiSeq, deep resolution sequencing aimed for a depth between 1 in 1 million and 1 in 200,000 T cells, with each clonotype covered approximately 9.8x on average. The immunoSEQ hsTCRB Kit was used to generate TCR beta libraries. Per the original workflow: Data were analyzed with ImmunoSEQ Data Assistant and ImmunoSEQ Analyzer, with V, D and J genes assigned per IMGT definitions. Clonality, which ranges from 0 to 1, was calculated as one minus the normalized Shannon entropy of productive rearrangement frequencies. Only overrepresented clonotypes making up at least 0.05% of each patient's repertoire were included in the public clonotype analysis. Thirteen age-matched healthy donor repertoires from immuneACCESS were used as controls for clonality. Drawn from immuneACCESS, this table holds only the in-frame rearrangements with V and J called that TCRdb kept. Clones are partly lost; checked studies trace under half to an unresolved V gene and leave the rest unexplained. The V and J calls and the clone size are those of that table, but D and trimming were determined from the DNA. In this sample the table shows over 200,000 clones, about four fifths of which occur a single time. The leading ten clones occupy over 9.5% of the sample.

According to the study, the label for this sample's time point signals: about a year on ibrutinib. For TCR beta library preparation, approximately 2 micrograms of genomic DNA was extracted from cryopreserved PBMCs. Longitudinal blood samples from CLL patients on ibrutinib monotherapy underwent high-throughput TCR beta sequencing. The patients took part in an open-label, single-center phase 2 trial of ibrutinib monotherapy. The sequence derives from a human donor with chronic lymphocytic leukemia. The starting material was PBMCs, obtained after 12 months of ibrutinib treatment. The V and J genes are TRBV2 and TRBJ2-7; 7 nucleotides in the junction match TRBD1. The CDR3 protein sequence reads: CASRLTGKSGNEQYF. The DNA reads as follows: TGTGCCAGCAGATTGACAGGGAAGTCTGGAAACGAGCAGTACTTC.